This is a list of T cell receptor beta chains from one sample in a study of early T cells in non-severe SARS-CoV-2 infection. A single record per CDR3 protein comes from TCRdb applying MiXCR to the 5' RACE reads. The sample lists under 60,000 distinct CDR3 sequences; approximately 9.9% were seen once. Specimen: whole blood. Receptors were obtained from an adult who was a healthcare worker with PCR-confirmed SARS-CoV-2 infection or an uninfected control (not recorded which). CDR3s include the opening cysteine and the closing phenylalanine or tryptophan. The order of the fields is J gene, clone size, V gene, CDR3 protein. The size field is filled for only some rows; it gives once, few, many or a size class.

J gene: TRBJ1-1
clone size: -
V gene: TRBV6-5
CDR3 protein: CASSYGPRDTEAFF

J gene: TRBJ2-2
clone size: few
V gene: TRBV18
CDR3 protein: CASSPPSKRANTGELFF

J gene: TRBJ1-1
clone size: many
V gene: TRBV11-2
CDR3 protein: CASSFLKSGTEAFF

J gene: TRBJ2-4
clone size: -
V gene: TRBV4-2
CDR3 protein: CASSQAPGGQGQGIQYF

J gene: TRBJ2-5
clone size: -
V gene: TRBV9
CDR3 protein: CASSAAWGASQETQYF

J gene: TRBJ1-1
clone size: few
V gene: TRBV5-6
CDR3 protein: CASSWGSENTEAFF

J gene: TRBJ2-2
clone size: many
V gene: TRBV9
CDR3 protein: CASSVGRGTNTGELFF

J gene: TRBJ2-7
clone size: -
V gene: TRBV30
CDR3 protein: CAWSVSLEQYF

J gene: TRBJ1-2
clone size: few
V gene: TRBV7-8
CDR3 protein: CASSLRLGQGPYGYTF

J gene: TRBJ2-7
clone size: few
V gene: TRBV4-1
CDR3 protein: CASSQVPGHYEQYF

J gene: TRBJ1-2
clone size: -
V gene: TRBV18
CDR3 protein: CASSPPSSRHGYTF

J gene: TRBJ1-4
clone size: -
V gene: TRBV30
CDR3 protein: CAWSAGQFNEKLFF

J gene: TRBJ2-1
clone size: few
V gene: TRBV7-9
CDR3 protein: CASAETYNEQFF

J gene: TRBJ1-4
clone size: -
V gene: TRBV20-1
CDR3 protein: CSALHGRSNEKLFF